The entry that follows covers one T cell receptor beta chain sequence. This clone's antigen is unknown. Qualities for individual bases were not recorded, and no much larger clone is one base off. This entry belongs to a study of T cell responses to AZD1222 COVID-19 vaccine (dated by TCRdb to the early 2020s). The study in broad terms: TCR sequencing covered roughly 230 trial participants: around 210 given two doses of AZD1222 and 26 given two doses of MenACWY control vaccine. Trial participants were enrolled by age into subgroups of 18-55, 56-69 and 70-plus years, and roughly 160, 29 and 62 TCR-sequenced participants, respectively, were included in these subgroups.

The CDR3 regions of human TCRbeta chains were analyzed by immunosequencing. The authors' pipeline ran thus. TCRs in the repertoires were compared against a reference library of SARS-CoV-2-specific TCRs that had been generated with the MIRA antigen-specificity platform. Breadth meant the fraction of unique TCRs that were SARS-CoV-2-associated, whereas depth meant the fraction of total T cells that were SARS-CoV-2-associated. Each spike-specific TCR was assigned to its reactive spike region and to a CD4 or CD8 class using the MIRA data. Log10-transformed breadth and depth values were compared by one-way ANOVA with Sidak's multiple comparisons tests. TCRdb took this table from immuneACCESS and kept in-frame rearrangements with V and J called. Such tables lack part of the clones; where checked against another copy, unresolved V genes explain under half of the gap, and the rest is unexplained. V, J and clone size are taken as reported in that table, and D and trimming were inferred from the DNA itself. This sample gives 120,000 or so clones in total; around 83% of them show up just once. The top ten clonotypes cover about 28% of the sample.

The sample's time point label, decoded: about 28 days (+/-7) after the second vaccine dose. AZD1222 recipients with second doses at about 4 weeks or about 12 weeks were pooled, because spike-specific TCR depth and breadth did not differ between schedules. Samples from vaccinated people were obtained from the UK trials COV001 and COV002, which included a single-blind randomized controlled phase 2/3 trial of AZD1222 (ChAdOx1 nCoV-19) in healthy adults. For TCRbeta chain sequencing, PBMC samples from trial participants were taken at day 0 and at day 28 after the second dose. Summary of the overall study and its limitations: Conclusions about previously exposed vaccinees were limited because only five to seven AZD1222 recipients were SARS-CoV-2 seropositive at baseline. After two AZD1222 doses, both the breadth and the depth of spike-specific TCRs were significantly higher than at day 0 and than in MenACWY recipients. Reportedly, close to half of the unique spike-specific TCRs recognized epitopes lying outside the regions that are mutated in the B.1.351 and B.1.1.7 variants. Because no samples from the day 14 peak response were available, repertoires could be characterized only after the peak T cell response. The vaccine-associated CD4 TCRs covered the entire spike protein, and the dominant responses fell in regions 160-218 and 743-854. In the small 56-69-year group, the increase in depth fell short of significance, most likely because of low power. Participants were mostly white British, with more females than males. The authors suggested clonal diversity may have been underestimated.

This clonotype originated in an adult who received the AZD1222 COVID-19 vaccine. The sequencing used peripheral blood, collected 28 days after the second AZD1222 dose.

CDR3 sequence: CASSFYGGTEAFF. The nucleotide sequence reads TGTGCCAGCAGTTTTTACGGGGGCACTGAAGCTTTCTTT. The V and J genes are TRBV12-3 or TRBV12-4 and TRBJ1-1; TRBD1 is a possible D gene, resting on 5 matching bases. The CDR3, cysteine through phenylalanine, is 13 amino acids long. The entry retains the CDR3 DNA only, 39 bases that are in frame from base 1. V sheds 3 bases and J sheds 4 bases, leaving 9 bases between their ends.